This TCR beta chain was documented in a study of blood T cell repertoires in COVID-19. Source study methods: Estimation of nucleated cell counts relied on the amplification of reference gene primers. Sequencing was performed with immunoSEQ multiplex PCR; in TCRdb, only in-frame clones are kept and a portion is missing. V and J calls plus clone size are reproduced from that table; the DNA served to infer D and trimming. This table has around 300,000 clones, approximately 88% appearing once. Cohort placement rested on clinical history that participants reported themselves. Germline assignment: CDR1 SGHRS and CDR2 YFSETQ. This CDR3 contains 16 residues. J was trimmed by 4 bases and V by 0 bases; bases with no gene match: 6.

This clonotype originated in a man younger than 45 who had recovered from COVID-19. The sequencing input was PBMCs or T cells enriched from blood (not recorded which). The chain joins TRBV5-1 to TRBJ2-3; 9 nucleotides line up with TRBD2. DNA for the CDR3: TGCGCCAGCAGCTTGGCAGGTAGCGGGAGTGCAGATACGCAGTATTTT. This codes for CASSLAGSGSADTQYF.